A selection of T cell receptor beta chains follows, all from one sample in a study of OX40 agonist ivuxolimab in advanced cancers. Sequenced by immunoSEQ multiplex PCR; TCRdb stores in-frame clones only, minus some. The repertoire holds tens of thousands of clones, around 85% seen once, with about 4% in the top ten. Sequencing was performed on CD4+ or CD8+ T cells sorted from blood, taken in a trial of the OX40 agonist ivuxolimab. These receptors originate from an adult with an advanced solid tumor such as melanoma, head and neck, liver or kidney cancer. CDR3s include the opening cysteine and the closing phenylalanine or tryptophan. Each record gives: V gene, J gene, D gene, CDR3 protein. A D gene is named only where the DNA matches it firmly.

TRBV19	TRBJ2-7	NA	CASNGQGGYEQYF
TRBV28	TRBJ2-7	TRBD2	CASTSGRPYEQYF
TRBV27	TRBJ2-1	TRBD2	CASSLVGGPENEQFF
TRBV6-6	TRBJ2-7	NA	CASSYPMTYEQYF
TRBV2	TRBJ2-7	TRBD2	CASSGLAGGGEQYF
TRBV7-3	TRBJ2-3	NA	CASSLGWGDTQYF
TRBV7-9	TRBJ2-7	NA	CASSGDGKIEQYF
TRBV5-1	TRBJ2-7	NA	CASSNGDKPFSYEQYF
TRBV13	NA	TRBD1	CASSTLRTGGYYEQYF
TRBV28	TRBJ2-7	NA	CASSSPGKPDEQYF
TRBV19	TRBJ2-7	TRBD1	CASSAGTGGSQYF
TRBV11-2	TRBJ2-7	NA	CASSLEIASPYEQYF
TRBV10-2	TRBJ1-1	NA	CASSTLTNTEAFF
TRBV6-5	TRBJ2-7	TRBD1	CASSATGTSYEQYF
TRBV9	TRBJ2-7	NA	CASSVYDKGWVRIYEQYF
TRBV7-8	TRBJ2-4	NA	CASSLVDPRIQYF
TRBV6-6	TRBJ2-7	NA	CASRQDDYEQYF
TRBV28	TRBJ1-5	TRBD1	CASSPRQGHQPQHF
TRBV5-1	TRBJ2-1	TRBD1	CASSQGQDYNEQFF
TRBV5-4	TRBJ2-7	TRBD1	CASSSRTGGSYEQYF
TRBV11-3	TRBJ2-1	NA	CASSLDSGEWSNEQFF
TRBV13	TRBJ1-2	NA	CASSLSNRGGERYGYTF
TRBV4-1	TRBJ2-5	NA	CASSQGQDQETQYF
TRBV5-4	TRBJ2-7	TRBD2	CASSYSGFSSYEQYF
TRBV5-1	TRBJ2-1	NA	CASSLALERANEQFF
TRBV7-9	TRBJ2-1	NA	CASSLTRVEFF
TRBV7-3	TRBJ2-1	TRBD2	CASSFAGGTIMDEQFF
TRBV27	NA	NA	CASGLSYYEQYF
TRBV11-3	TRBJ2-5	NA	CASAQGTLLWETQYF
TRBV18	TRBJ1-1	NA	CASSLDVNTEAFF
TRBV10-3	TRBJ2-3	NA	CAISALIGRVADTQYF
TRBV5-1	TRBJ2-1	NA	CASTHGYYSYNEQFF
TRBV28	TRBJ2-5	TRBD1	CASRSGTGRGPETQYF
TRBV7-6	TRBJ2-7	NA	CASSLLQATYGAYEQYF
TRBV27	TRBJ2-2	NA	CASRAGTNTGELFF
TRBV7-8	NA	TRBD2	CASSNKREVFYEQYF
TRBV2	TRBJ2-7	TRBD1	CASRGQGATLSYEQYF
TRBV6-1	TRBJ2-3	NA	CASSESGTFNTDTQYF
TRBV9	TRBJ2-5	NA	CASSARGTEETQYF
TRBV27	TRBJ2-5	TRBD2	CASSEREEGTQYF
TRBV6-6	TRBJ2-3	NA	CASSYWQTDTQYF
TRBV5-1	TRBJ1-1	NA	CASSQYPGQPEAFF
TRBV14	TRBJ2-2	NA	CASSQELGSGELFF
TRBV19	NA	TRBD2	CASSIWISGTLEQYF
TRBV27	TRBJ2-5	NA	CASSSGETQYF
TRBV18	TRBJ2-5	NA	CASSPPFETQYF
TRBV4-1	TRBJ2-3	NA	CASSRSSGPTDTQYF
TRBV5-4	TRBJ2-7	NA	CASSIKGGLSYEQYF
TRBV13	TRBJ2-2	NA	CASSLGRGTGELFF
TRBV4-2	TRBJ1-3	NA	CASSQGGGGNTIYF
TRBV5-6	TRBJ2-1	TRBD2	CASSIQQGLADYNEQFF
TRBV5-1	TRBJ2-7	NA	CASSLASLGEQYF
TRBV11-3	TRBJ2-7	NA	CASSSRDGSYEQYF